Below are 5 T cell receptor beta chains sequenced from a single sample in a study of spatial heterogeneity in lung cancer. Each CDR3 protein is one row after TCRdb ran MiXCR on the 5' RACE reads. In the table there are tens of thousands of distinct CDR3 sequences, about an eighth of which are singletons. Indicated time point: blood at routine non-recurrence follow-up after resection. Sequences were derived from PBMCs, sampled at follow-up. The receptors originated from a male donor with early-stage non-small cell lung cancer.

In this sample, this clonotype turned up many times. The rearrangement links TRBV7-3 to TRBJ2-2; 7 bases line up with TRBD1. The V gene's germline CDR1 is SGHTA and CDR2 FQGTGA. Germline trimming cut 5 bases from V and 0 bases from J; bases unmatched to any gene: 3. The CDR3 is made up of 15 amino acids. CDR3 DNA: TGTGCCAGCAGCGTGACAGGGTCGAACACCGGGGAGCTGTTTTTT. Its translation: CASSVTGSNTGELFF.

There are many counts of this clonotype. The V and J genes are TRBV20-1 and TRBJ2-7; D call uncertain. Trimming pared 3 bases from V and 3 bases from J, leaving 9 bases between. The CDR3 contains 12 residues. Germline loops: CDR1 DFQATT, CDR2 SNEGSKA (reference sequence). The CDR3 region is CSASVGLYEQYF. The CDR3 DNA follows: TGCAGTGCTAGTGTCGGCCTCTACGAGCAGTACTTC.

This clonotype was seen ten or more times. This chain connects TRBV11-3 to TRBJ2-3, with D tentatively TRBD2 (6 bases). V was pared by 4 bases and J by 6 bases, with 14 bases between. From germline, CDR1 is SGHNT and CDR2 YENEEA. The CDR3 is made up of 14 amino acids. The CDR3 DNA reads as TGTGCCAGCAGCTCGGGGGACCCCGCGGATACGCAGTATTTT. Translation gives CASSSGDPADTQYF.

This clonotype was seen a few times. This chain uses TRBV12-3 or TRBV12-4 with TRBJ1-5, with TRBD1 as a possible D gene (5 bases). Deletions cut 4 bases from V and 0 bases from J, with 10 bases between. The length of the CDR3 is 15 residues. The CDR3 region is CASSSDSLSNQPQHF. CDR3 in DNA: TGTGCCAGCAGTTCTGACAGTCTTAGCAATCAGCCCCAGCATTTT.

The table lists this clonotype with many counts. The CDR3: CASSEQGISGNTIYF. As DNA, the CDR3 is TGTGCCAGCAGTGAACAGGGGATCTCTGGAAACACCATATATTTT. This chain connects TRBV12-3 or TRBV12-4 to TRBJ1-3; 7 bases map to TRBD1. The CDR3 runs 15 residues. The J segment lost 0 bases and the V segment lost 5 bases, leaving 4 bases of the junction unmatched.